This T cell receptor (beta chain) was captured in a study of cytomegalovirus exposure and HLA in healthy donors. Study details: In an early release, HLA-typed donors contributed some 82 million unique TCR sequences. Findings and caveats of the study: A missense variant in DCLRE1C was later tied to TCR beta V- and J-gene trimming. For presence/absence analyses, sequencing depth was assumed to be roughly uniform across donors.

A remark on this clone: The antigen remains unidentified.

Amplification used 60 Vbeta primers and 13 Jbeta primers. Assay used: immunoSEQ multiplex PCR; TCRdb lists only in-frame clones, some missing. The top ten hold 1.5% to 2% of the sample, which has around 150,000 clones, over 75% seen once. Germline values: CDR1 MNHEY, CDR2 SMNVEV (reference sequence). The CDR3 covers 14 residues. This TCR came from a woman aged 18-30 years in good health and CMV-seronegative. The V and J genes are TRBV27 and TRBJ2-5; 8 nucleotides align to TRBD1. The J call may be wrong; the DNA end is better matched by TRBJ2-7. The sequencing input was PBMCs. The CDR3 sequence: CASRPGTGAYEQYF. DNA of the CDR3: TGTGCCAGCAGACCAGGGACAGGAGCTTACGAGCAGTACTTC.